This entry lists 7 T cell receptor beta chains sequenced from one sample in a study of PD-1 blockade in classical Hodgkin lymphoma. Here immunoSEQ multiplex PCR was the method, and the copy in TCRdb shows in-frame clones only, minus some. This sample yields approximately 99,000 clones, of which 80% to 90% are seen a single time; just under 20% belongs to the top ten. Each patient's relapse followed autologous stem cell transplantation, and brentuximab vedotin exposure varied. The sample consisted of peripheral blood mononuclear cells (PBMCs), taken before the second cycle of nivolumab. These receptors came from a human donor with classical Hodgkin lymphoma.

CDR3 protein: CASSIYREMNTEAFF. In DNA form, the CDR3 reads TGTGCCAGCAGCATATACAGGGAAATGAACACTGAAGCTTTCTTT. The chain carries TRBV7-9 and TRBJ1-1; D possibly corresponds to TRBD1 (6 bases). From germline, CDR1 is SEHNR and CDR2 FQNEAQ (reference sequence). The CDR3 sequence is 15 residues long. Trimming stripped 5 bases from V and 0 bases from J, with 13 bases between.

This chain joins TRBV18 and TRBJ1-3; D gene ambiguous. V dropped 2 bases and J dropped 0 bases, with 5 bases sitting between them. The germline V gene has CDR1 KGHSH and CDR2 LQKENI. This CDR3 comprises 14 residues. This chain's CDR3 is CASSPGYSGNTIYF. The CDR3 DNA is TGTGCCAGCTCACCAGGGTACTCTGGAAACACCATATATTTT.

Concerning this clone itself: This specimen includes other DNA sequences encoding the same CDR3. The genes are TRBV7-2 and TRBJ2-5; 9 bases match TRBD2. V was pared by 2 bases and J by 2 bases, with 0 bases of the junction left unmatched. This CDR3 comprises 14 residues. CDR1 and CDR2 from the germline V gene are SGHTA and FQGNSA. As DNA, the CDR3 is TGTGCCAGCAGCTTACTAGCGGGACAAGAGACCCAGTACTTC. Encoded protein: CASSLLAGQETQYF.

The chain carries TRBV4-1 and TRBJ1-2; no clear D gene. The ends were cut back, 5 bases at V and 7 bases at J, with 8 bases in the middle. CDR1 and CDR2 from the germline V gene are MGHRA and YSYEKL. CDR3 size: 11 residues. The CDR3 here is CASSFHSGYTF. The CDR3 DNA follows: TGCGCCAGCAGCTTCCACAGTGGCTACACCTTC.

The gene calls are TRBV7-9 and TRBJ2-7; no definite D call. The CDR3 consists of 14 residues. Looked up from germline, CDR1 is SEHNR and CDR2 is FQNEAQ (reference sequence). Trimming left V 1 base short and J 0 bases short, with 7 bases between. CDR3 in DNA: TGTGCCAGCAGCTTAGGACACAGCTCCTACGAGCAGTACTTC. Its protein is CASSLGHSSYEQYF.

This clone was recorded once. This chain joins TRBV30 and TRBJ1-2, with TRBD1 identical over 7 bases. Germline lookup yields CDR1 GTSNPN and CDR2 SVGIG (reference sequence). Unmatched junction bases numbered 8, after V lost 2 bases and J lost 8 bases. The CDR3 sequence is 13 residues long. CDR3 sequence reads: CAWSRNRGLGYTF. The CDR3 coding sequence is TGTGCCTGGAGTAGAAACAGGGGTTTAGGCTACACCTTC.

The chain uses TRBV5-1 and TRBJ2-2; TRBD1 matches 7 bases. CDR1 SGHRS and CDR2 YFSETQ come from the germline V gene. The CDR3 is 14 amino acids. The V segment lost 9 bases and the J segment 1 base; nucleotides outside the gene matches: 6. The CDR3 sequence: CATQGTVNTGELFF. For the CDR3, the DNA is TGCGCCACCCAAGGGACAGTGAACACCGGGGAGCTGTTTTTT. Looking up the rest from reference TRBV5-1 and TRBJ2-2 gives the full variable domain: KAGVTQTPRYLIKTRGQQVTLSCSPISGHRSVSWYQQTPGQGLQFLFEYFSETQRNKGNFPGRFSGRQFSNSRSEMNVSTLELGDSALYLCATQGTVNTGELFFGEGSRLTVL.